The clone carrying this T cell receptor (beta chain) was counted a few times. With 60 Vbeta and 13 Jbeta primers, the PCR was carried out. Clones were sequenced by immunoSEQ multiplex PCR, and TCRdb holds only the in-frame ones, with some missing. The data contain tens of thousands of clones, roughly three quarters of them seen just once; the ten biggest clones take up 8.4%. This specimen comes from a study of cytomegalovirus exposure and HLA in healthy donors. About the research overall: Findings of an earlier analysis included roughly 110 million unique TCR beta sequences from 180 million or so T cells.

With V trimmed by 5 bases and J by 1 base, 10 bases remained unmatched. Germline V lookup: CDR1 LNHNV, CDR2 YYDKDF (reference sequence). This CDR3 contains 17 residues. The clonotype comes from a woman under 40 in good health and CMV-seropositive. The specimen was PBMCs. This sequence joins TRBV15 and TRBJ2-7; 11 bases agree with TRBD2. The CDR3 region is CATSARRGTSGSYEQYF. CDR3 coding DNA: TGTGCCACCAGCGCCCGGAGAGGGACTAGCGGATCCTACGAGCAGTACTTC.